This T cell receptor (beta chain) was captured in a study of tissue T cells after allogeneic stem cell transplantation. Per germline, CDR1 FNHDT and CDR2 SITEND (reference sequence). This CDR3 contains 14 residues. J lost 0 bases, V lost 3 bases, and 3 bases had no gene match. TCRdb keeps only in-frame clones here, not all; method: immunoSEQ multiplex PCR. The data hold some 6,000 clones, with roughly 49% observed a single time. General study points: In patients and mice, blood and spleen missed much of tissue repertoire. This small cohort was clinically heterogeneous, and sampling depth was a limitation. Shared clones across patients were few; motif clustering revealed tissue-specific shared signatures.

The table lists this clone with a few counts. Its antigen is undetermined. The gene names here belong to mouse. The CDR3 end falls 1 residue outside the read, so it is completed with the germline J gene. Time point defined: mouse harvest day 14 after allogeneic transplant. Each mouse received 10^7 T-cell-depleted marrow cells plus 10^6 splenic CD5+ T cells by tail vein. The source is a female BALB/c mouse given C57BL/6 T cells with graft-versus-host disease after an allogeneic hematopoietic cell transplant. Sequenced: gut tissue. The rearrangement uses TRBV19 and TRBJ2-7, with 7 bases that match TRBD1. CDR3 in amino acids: CASSRGQSSYEQYF. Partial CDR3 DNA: TGTGCCAGCAGTAGGGGACAGAGCTCCTATGAACAGTAC.